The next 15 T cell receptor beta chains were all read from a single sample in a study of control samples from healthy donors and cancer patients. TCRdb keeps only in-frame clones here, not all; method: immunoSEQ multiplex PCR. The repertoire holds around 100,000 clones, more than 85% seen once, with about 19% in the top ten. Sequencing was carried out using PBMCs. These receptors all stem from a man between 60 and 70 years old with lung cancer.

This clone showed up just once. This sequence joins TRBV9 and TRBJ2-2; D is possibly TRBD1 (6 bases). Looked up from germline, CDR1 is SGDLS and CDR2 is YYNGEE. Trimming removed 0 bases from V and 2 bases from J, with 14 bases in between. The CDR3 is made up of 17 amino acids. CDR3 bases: TGTGCCAGCAGCGTAGCACAGGGCCGCCGAAACACCGGGGAGCTGTTTTTT. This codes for CASSVAQGRRNTGELFF. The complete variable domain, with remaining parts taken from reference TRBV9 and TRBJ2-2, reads DSGVTQTPKHLITATGQRVTLRCSPRSGDLSVYWYQQSLDQGLQFLIQYYNGEERAKGNILERFSAQQFPDLHSELNLSSLELGDSALYFCASSVAQGRRNTGELFFGEGSRLTVL.

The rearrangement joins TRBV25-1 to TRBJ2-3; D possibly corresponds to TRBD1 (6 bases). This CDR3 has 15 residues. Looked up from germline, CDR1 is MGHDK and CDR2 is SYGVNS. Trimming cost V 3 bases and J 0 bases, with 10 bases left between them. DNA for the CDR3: TGTGCCAGCAGTGAGGCAGGGGAGAGCACAGATACGCAGTATTTT. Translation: CASSEAGESTDTQYF.

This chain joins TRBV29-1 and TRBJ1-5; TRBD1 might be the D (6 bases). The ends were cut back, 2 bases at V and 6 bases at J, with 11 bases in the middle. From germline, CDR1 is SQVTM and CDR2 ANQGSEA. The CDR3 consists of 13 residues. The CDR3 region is CSVESGVGQPQHF. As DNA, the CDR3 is TGCAGCGTTGAATCAGGGGTGGGTCAGCCCCAGCATTTT.

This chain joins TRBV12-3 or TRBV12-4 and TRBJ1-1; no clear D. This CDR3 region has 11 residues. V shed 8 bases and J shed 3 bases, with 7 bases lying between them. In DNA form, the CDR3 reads TGTGCCAGCCTAAGGGACACTGAAGCTTTCTTT. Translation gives CASLRDTEAFF.

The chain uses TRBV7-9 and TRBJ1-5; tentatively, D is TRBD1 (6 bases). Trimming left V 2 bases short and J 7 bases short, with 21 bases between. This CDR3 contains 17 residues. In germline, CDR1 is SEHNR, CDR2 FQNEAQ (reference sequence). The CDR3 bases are TGTGCCAGCAGCTTATTTCGGTCGGGGGCAAGAGAACAGCCCCAGCATTTT. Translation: CASSLFRSGAREQPQHF. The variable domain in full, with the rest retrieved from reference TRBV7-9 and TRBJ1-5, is DTGVSQNPRHKITKRGQNVTFRCDPISEHNRLYWYRQTLGQGPEFLTYFQNEAQLEKSRLLSDRFSAERPKGSFSTLEIQRTEQGDSAMYLCASSLFRSGAREQPQHFGDGTRLSIL.

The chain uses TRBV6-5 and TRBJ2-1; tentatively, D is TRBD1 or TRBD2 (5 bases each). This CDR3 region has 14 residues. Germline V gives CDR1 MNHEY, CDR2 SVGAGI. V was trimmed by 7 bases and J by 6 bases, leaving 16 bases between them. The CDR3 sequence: CASMGSRGGNEQFF. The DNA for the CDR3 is TGTGCCAGCATGGGGTCCCGTGGGGGCAATGAGCAGTTCTTC.

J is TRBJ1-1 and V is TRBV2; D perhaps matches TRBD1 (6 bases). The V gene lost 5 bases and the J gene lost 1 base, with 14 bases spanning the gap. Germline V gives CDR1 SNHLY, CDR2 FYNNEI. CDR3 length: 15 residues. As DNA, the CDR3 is TGTGCCAGCAGTACATCGGGACACGGGAACACTGAAGCTTTCTTT. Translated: CASSTSGHGNTEAFF.

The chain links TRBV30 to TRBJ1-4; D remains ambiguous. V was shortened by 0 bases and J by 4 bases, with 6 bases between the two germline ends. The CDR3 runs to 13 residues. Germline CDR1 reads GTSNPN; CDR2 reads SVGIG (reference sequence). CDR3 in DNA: TGTGCCTGGAGTGTGGACGATAATGAAAAACTGTTTTTT. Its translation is CAWSVDDNEKLFF. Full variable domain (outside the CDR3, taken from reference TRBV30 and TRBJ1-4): SQTIHQWPATLVQPVGSPLSLECTVEGTSNPNLYWYRQAAGRGLQLLFYSVGIGQISSEVPQNLSASRPQDRQFILSSKKLLLSDSGFYLCAWSVDDNEKLFFGSGTQLSVL.

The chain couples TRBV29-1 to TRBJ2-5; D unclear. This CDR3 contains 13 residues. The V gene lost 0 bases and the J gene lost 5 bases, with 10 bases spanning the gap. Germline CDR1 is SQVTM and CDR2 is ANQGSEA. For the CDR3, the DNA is TGCAGCGTTGAAGACCCTAGAGCCGAGACCCAGTACTTC. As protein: CSVEDPRAETQYF.

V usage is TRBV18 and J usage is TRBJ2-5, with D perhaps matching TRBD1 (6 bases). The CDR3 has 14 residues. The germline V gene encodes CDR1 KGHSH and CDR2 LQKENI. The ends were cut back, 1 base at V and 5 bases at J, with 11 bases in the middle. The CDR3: CASSPRDIEETQYF. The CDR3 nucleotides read TGTGCCAGCTCACCACGGGACATCGAGGAGACCCAGTACTTC. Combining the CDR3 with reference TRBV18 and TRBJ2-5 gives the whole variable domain NAGVMQNPRHLVRRRGQEARLRCSPMKGHSHVYWYRQLPEEGLKFMVYLQKENIIDESGMPKERFSAEFPKEGPSILRIQQVVRGDSAAYFCASSPRDIEETQYFGPGTRLLVL.

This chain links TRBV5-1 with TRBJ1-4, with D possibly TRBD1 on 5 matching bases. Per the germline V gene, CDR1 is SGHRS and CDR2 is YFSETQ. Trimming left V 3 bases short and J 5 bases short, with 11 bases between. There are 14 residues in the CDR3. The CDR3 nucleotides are TGCGCCAGCAGCTCTGACAGCGGAAATGAAAAACTGTTTTTT. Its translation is CASSSDSGNEKLFF.

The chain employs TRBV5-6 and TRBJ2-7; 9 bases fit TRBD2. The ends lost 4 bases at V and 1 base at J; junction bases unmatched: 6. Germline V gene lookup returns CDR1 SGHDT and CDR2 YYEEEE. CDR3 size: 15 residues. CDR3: CASSGGTSNSYEQYV. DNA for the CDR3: TGTGCCAGCAGCGGGGGGACTAGCAATTCCTACGAGCAGTACGTC.

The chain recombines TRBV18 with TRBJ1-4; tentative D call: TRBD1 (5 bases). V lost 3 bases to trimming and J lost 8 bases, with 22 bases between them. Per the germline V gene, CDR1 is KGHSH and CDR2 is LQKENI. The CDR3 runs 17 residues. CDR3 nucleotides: TGTGCCAGCTCACCGAAGCACTTACCGGGACGCCCGGAAAAACTGTTTTTT. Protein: CASSPKHLPGRPEKLFF. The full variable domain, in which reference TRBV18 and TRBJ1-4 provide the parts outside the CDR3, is NAGVMQNPRHLVRRRGQEARLRCSPMKGHSHVYWYRQLPEEGLKFMVYLQKENIIDESGMPKERFSAEFPKEGPSILRIQQVVRGDSAAYFCASSPKHLPGRPEKLFFGSGTQLSVL.

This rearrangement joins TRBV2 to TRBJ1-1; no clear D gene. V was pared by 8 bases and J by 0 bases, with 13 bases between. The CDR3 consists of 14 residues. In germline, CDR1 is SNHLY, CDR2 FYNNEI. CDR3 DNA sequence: TGTGCCAGCTTCCCGTCTCCTCTGAACACTGAAGCTTTCTTT. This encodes CASFPSPLNTEAFF. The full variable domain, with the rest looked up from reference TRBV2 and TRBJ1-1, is EPEVTQTPSHQVTQMGQEVILRCVPISNHLYFYWYRQILGQKVEFLVSFYNNEISEKSEIFDDQFSVERPDGSNFTLKIRSTKLEDSAMYFCASFPSPLNTEAFFGQGTRLTVV.

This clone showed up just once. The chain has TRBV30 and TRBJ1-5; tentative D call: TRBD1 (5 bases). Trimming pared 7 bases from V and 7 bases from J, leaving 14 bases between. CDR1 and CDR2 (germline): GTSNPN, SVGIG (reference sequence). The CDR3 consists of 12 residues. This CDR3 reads CAFRAGLQPQHF. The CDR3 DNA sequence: TGTGCCTTCCGGGCAGGGCTACAGCCCCAGCATTTT.